This passage covers 6 T cell receptor beta chains from one sample sequenced in a study of T cells after yellow fever vaccination. MiXCR, applied by TCRdb to the 5' RACE reads, yields one record per CDR3 protein. The sample lists some 300,000 distinct CDR3 sequences, around 9.3% occurring once. This sample comprised CD4+ T cells sorted from PBMCs, obtained 5 days after the yellow fever booster vaccination. The receptor set was obtained from a man aged 18 to 29 who received the YFV17D yellow fever vaccine.

This clonotype was observed a handful of times. The chain couples TRBV5-5 to TRBJ2-2; D is unclear. Germline lookup yields CDR1 SGHKS and CDR2 YYEKEE (reference sequence). The CDR3 is made up of 14 amino acids. V was shortened by 4 bases and J by 1 base, with 8 bases between the two germline ends. The CDR3 here is CASSPPKNTGELFF. For the CDR3, the DNA is TGTGCCAGCAGCCCCCCGAAGAACACCGGGGAGCTGTTTTTT.

This chain uses TRBV7-2 with TRBJ2-5; 8 nucleotides line up with TRBD2. Germline V gives CDR1 SGHTA, CDR2 FQGNSA. With 2 bases clipped from V and 2 bases from J, the junction kept 10 bases outside the gene matches. This CDR3 spans 17 amino acids. The CDR3 region has the DNA TGTGCCAGCAGCTTATTTGGTACGCGGGGGGCACAAGAGACCCAGTACTTC. Its translation is CASSLFGTRGAQETQYF.

The sample holds many counts of this clonotype. This chain connects TRBV12-3 or TRBV12-4 to TRBJ1-2; D gene ambiguous. The V end lost 5 bases, the J end lost 8 bases, and 18 bases lay between the germline ends. The length of the CDR3 is 14 residues. The CDR3 sequence: CASSTGFWAGGYTF. CDR3 DNA sequence: TGTGCCAGCAGTACGGGTTTTTGGGCCGGGGGCTACACCTTC.

As DNA, the CDR3 is TGTGCCAGCAGTTACTCGAATCAGGACAGGGGGCCGGGATCACCCCTCCACTTT. The encoded protein is CASSYSNQDRGPGSPLHF. This rearrangement joins TRBV6-6 to TRBJ1-6, with TRBD1 identical over 11 bases. CDR1 is MNHNY and CDR2 is SVGAGI in the germline V gene (reference sequence). The CDR3 totals 18 residues. With V trimmed by 0 bases and J by 10 bases, 11 bases remained unmatched.

The chain joins TRBV18 to TRBJ1-1; 8 bases agree with TRBD1. V shed 1 base, J shed 2 bases, and the junction held 3 bases outside the gene matches. Germline lookup yields CDR1 KGHSH and CDR2 LQKENI. This CDR3 is built from 15 residues. CDR3 sequence reads: CASSPLQGANTEAFF. The DNA for the CDR3 is TGTGCCAGCTCACCACTCCAGGGGGCTAACACTGAAGCTTTCTTT.

The chain combines TRBV28 with TRBJ1-1; tentative D call: TRBD1 (6 bases). With 4 bases removed from V and 5 bases from J, the gap between germline ends came to 17 bases. CDR1 and CDR2 (germline): MDHEN, SYDVKM. This CDR3 has 15 amino acids. This CDR3 reads CASSSPGQGWTEAFF. CDR3 in DNA: TGTGCCAGCAGTTCCCCGGGACAAGGGTGGACTGAAGCTTTCTTT.